The 32 T cell receptor beta chains in this list originate from one sample, sequenced in a study of OX40 agonist ivuxolimab in advanced cancers. Only in-frame clones appear in the TCRdb table, and some are missing; sequencing was by immunoSEQ multiplex PCR. This sample yields 150,000 to 170,000 clones, of which roughly 94% are seen a single time; 0.31% belongs to the top ten. Sequenced here: CD4+ or CD8+ T cells sorted from blood, sampled in a trial of the OX40 agonist ivuxolimab. The receptors were sampled from an adult with an advanced solid tumor such as melanoma, head and neck, liver or kidney cancer.

This clone was recorded once. J is TRBJ2-6 and V is TRBV27; D uncertain. Trimming took 8 bases from V and 3 from J, leaving 8 bases between them. The CDR3 is made up of 13 amino acids. The germline V gene has CDR1 MNHEY and CDR2 SMNVEV (reference sequence). CDR3 nucleotides: TGTGCCAGCCGACCATTTGGGGCCAACGTCCTGACTTTC. Translated, it gives CASRPFGANVLTF. The variable domain in full, with the rest retrieved from reference TRBV27 and TRBJ2-6, is EAQVTQNPRYLITVTGKKLTVTCSQNMNHEYMSWYRQDPGLGLRQIYYSMNVEVTDKGDVPEGYKVSRKEKRNFPLILESPSPNQTSLYFCASRPFGANVLTFGAGSRLTVL.

The rearrangement links TRBV19 to TRBJ1-5; D gene unclear. This CDR3 spans 18 amino acids. The germline V gene encodes CDR1 LNHDA and CDR2 SQIVND (reference sequence). Trimming removed 3 bases at V and 0 bases at J, with 18 bases between. The chain's CDR3 is CASSILPFSETSNQPQHF. CDR3 in DNA: TGTGCCAGTAGTATTCTCCCTTTCTCCGAAACTAGCAATCAGCCCCAGCATTTT.

The V call is TRBV5-1, the J call TRBJ2-7; possibly TRBD2 for D (6 bases). This CDR3 has 13 amino acids. Deletions cut 0 bases from V and 7 bases from J, with 11 bases between. Germline assignment: CDR1 SGHRS and CDR2 YFSETQ. Here the CDR3 reads CASSLESGLEQYF. CDR3 DNA sequence: TGCGCCAGCAGCTTGGAGTCCGGACTAGAGCAGTACTTC.

The V call is TRBV6-5, the J call TRBJ1-5; D perhaps matches TRBD1 (5 bases). CDR1 MNHEY and CDR2 SVGAGI come from the germline V gene. The V end was cut by 8 bases, the J end by 6 bases, with 14 bases between. CDR3 length: 13 amino acids. The CDR3 DNA is TGTGCCAGCTCGTGGGGCGGGGGTCAGCCCCAGCATTTT. As protein: CASSWGGGQPQHF.

The chain recombines TRBV5-4 with TRBJ1-2, with TRBD1 as a possible D gene (6 bases). Between the trimmed V and J ends, which lost 4 bases and 4 bases, there was a span of 14 bases. Germline V gene lookup returns CDR1 SGHNT and CDR2 YYREEE (reference sequence). The CDR3 totals 14 residues. The CDR3 DNA sequence: TGTGCCAGCAGCCCAACAGGGAGCGGCTATGGCTACACCTTC. Protein product: CASSPTGSGYGYTF.

This chain joins TRBV4-1 and TRBJ2-3, with D possibly TRBD1 on 5 matching bases. V shed 3 bases and J shed 2 bases, with 15 bases lying between them. Germline-derived CDR1 and CDR2 are MGHRA and YSYEKL. The CDR3 has 16 residues. In DNA form, the CDR3 reads TGCGCCAGCAGCCAGCAGGGTTTTCTCCCCACAGATACGCAGTATTTT. As protein: CASSQQGFLPTDTQYF.

This clone came up once. V and J are TRBV6-6 and TRBJ2-1, with 8 bases identical to TRBD2. With 5 bases clipped from V and 4 bases from J, the junction kept 10 bases outside the gene matches. The germline V gene has CDR1 MNHNY and CDR2 SVGAGI (reference sequence). The CDR3 consists of 16 residues. The CDR3 coding sequence is TGTGCCAGCAGTCCCCCTGCTAGCGGGCCTTACAATGAGCAGTTCTTC. This sequence encodes CASSPPASGPYNEQFF.

The chain employs TRBV19 and TRBJ1-2; D ambiguous. The V end was cut by 3 bases, the J end by 8 bases, with 19 bases between. The CDR3 length is 15 residues. The germline CDR1 and CDR2 sequences are LNHDA and SQIVND (reference sequence). In DNA form, the CDR3 reads TGTGCCAGTAGTATCGATATCAACAGCTTAGGAGGCTACACCTTC. The encoded protein is CASSIDINSLGGYTF.

The chain combines TRBV21-1 with TRBJ2-6; the D segment call TRBD1 is taken from the table without a DNA check. TRBV21-1 has pseudogene status. The CDR3 loop spans 20 amino acids. In DNA, the CDR3 is TGTGCCAGCAGCACCCTAAACCCCGGGACATCCTGCTCTGGGGCCAACGTCCTGACTTTC. Its translation is CASSTLNPGTSCSGANVLTF.

The chain links TRBV30 to TRBJ1-3; D unresolved. The CDR3 is 13 residues long. Trimming shortened V by 1 base and J by 0 bases, and 4 bases separated the two germline ends. Germline CDR1 GTSNPN, CDR2 SVGIG (reference sequence). The CDR3 DNA sequence: TGTGCCTGGAGTGGGGTCTCTGGAAACACCATATATTTT. It is translated as CAWSGVSGNTIYF.

The chain employs TRBV18 and TRBJ2-3; no clear D. V was clipped by 3 bases and J by 8 bases, with 6 bases between them. The CDR3 is 11 residues long. Germline CDR1 reads KGHSH; CDR2 reads LQKENI. Written as DNA, the CDR3 is TGTGCCAGCTCACCTCATGGTACGCAGTATTTT. Its protein product is CASSPHGTQYF.

V and J are TRBV9 and TRBJ1-2; tentatively, D is TRBD1 (5 bases). The germline V and J ends were trimmed by 0 bases and 6 bases, with 12 bases remaining between them. This CDR3 spans 14 amino acids. CDR1 and CDR2 (germline): SGDLS, YYNGEE. The CDR3 is CASSVGSGKDGYTF. CDR3 coding DNA: TGTGCCAGCAGCGTAGGGTCAGGGAAAGATGGCTACACCTTC. Based on the CDR3 plus reference TRBV9 and TRBJ1-2, the full variable domain is DSGVTQTPKHLITATGQRVTLRCSPRSGDLSVYWYQQSLDQGLQFLIQYYNGEERAKGNILERFSAQQFPDLHSELNLSSLELGDSALYFCASSVGSGKDGYTFGSGTRLTVV.

This chain connects TRBV28 to TRBJ2-1; 10 bases are a match to TRBD2. This CDR3 region has 17 residues. From germline, CDR1 is MDHEN and CDR2 SYDVKM. V lost 2 bases, J lost 8 bases, and 12 bases stayed unmatched. CDR3 sequence (DNA): TGTGCCAGCAGTTTAAGTTCCCTAGCGGGAGATAGACATGAGCAGTTCTTC. Translated: CASSLSSLAGDRHEQFF.

The chain employs TRBV5-6 and TRBJ2-5, with 11 bases matching TRBD2. The V gene end was trimmed by 3 bases and the J gene end by 1 base; junction bases not matched to a gene: 14. The CDR3 is 19 amino acids. Looked up from germline, CDR1 is SGHDT and CDR2 is YYEEEE. CDR3 amino acids: CASSSPLLAGGVFQETQYF. The CDR3 DNA is TGTGCCAGCAGCTCCCCTCTGCTAGCGGGAGGAGTTTTCCAAGAGACCCAGTACTTC. Using reference TRBV5-6 and TRBJ2-5 for the parts outside the CDR3, the full variable domain is DAGVTQSPTHLIKTRGQQVTLRCSPKSGHDTVSWYQQALGQGPQFIFQYYEEEERQRGNFPDRFSGHQFPNYSSELNVNALLLGDSALYLCASSSPLLAGGVFQETQYFGPGTRLLVL.

The chain uses TRBV19 and TRBJ2-1; 9 bases are shared with TRBD2. The germline V gene has CDR1 LNHDA and CDR2 SQIVND (reference sequence). The CDR3 contains 17 residues. The trim removed 0 bases at V and 4 bases at J, leaving 7 bases unmatched. CDR3 sequence reads: CASSIEASGTVYNEQFF. CDR3 nucleotides: TGTGCCAGTAGTATAGAAGCTAGCGGGACTGTATACAATGAGCAGTTCTTC. Drawing the rest from reference TRBV19 and TRBJ2-1, the complete variable domain is DGGITQSPKYLFRKEGQNVTLSCEQNLNHDAMYWYRQDPGQGLRLIYYSQIVNDFQKGDIAEGYSVSREKKESFPLTVTSAQKNPTAFYLCASSIEASGTVYNEQFFGPGTRLTVL.

A word on this clone: At the DNA level, this CDR3 is encoded by other sequences in the same sample as well. The rearrangement joins TRBV15 to TRBJ2-5, with D hard to call. The CDR3 extends over 14 amino acids. Germline lookup yields CDR1 LNHNV and CDR2 YYDKDF (reference sequence). The germline V and J ends were trimmed by 0 bases and 1 base, with 6 bases remaining between them. The chain's CDR3 is CATSRDLGQETQYF. As DNA, the CDR3 is TGTGCCACCAGCAGAGATCTTGGCCAAGAGACCCAGTACTTC.

This clone was seen a single time. CDR3 bases: TGTGCCAGCAGTCCCTGGGCGGCAAGCTCCTACAATGAGCAGTTCTTC. Amino acids: CASSPWAASSYNEQFF. This chain joins TRBV28 and TRBJ2-1; D not resolved. Trimming shortened V by 5 bases and J by 0 bases, and 14 bases separated the two germline ends. CDR1 and CDR2 from the germline V gene are MDHEN and SYDVKM. The CDR3 has 16 residues.

The V call is TRBV5-6, the J call TRBJ1-6, with TRBD1 identical over 9 bases. The CDR3 is 16 amino acids. V was clipped by 4 bases and J by 3 bases; unmatched bases: 5. Germline-derived CDR1 and CDR2 are SGHDT and YYEEEE. The CDR3 region has the DNA TGTGCCAGCAGCAACAGGGGGCCTTTCTATAATTCACCCCTCCACTTT. Its protein is CASSNRGPFYNSPLHF.

The chain recombines TRBV9 with TRBJ1-2, with D unclear. V lost 3 bases to trimming and J lost 6 bases, with 9 bases between them. Per germline, CDR1 SGDLS and CDR2 YYNGEE. CDR3 length: 12 amino acids. The CDR3 is CASSALNDGYTF. The CDR3 coding sequence is TGTGCCAGCAGCGCCCTTAATGATGGCTACACCTTC.

As to this clone: A junction boundary mismatches the germline segment, possibly from a read error. The chain combines TRBV4-3 with TRBJ1-4, with D perhaps TRBD1 (6 bases). This CDR3 has 18 residues. The V gene's germline CDR1 is LGHNA and CDR2 YSLEER. As DNA, the CDR3 is TGCGCCAGCAGCAAAGAAGGGGGAGCTCCTTCAACTAATGAAAAACTGTTTTTT. Translation: CASSKEGGAPSTNEKLFF.

V and J are TRBV9 and TRBJ2-1; 8 bases map to TRBD1. CDR1 and CDR2 (germline): SGDLS, YYNGEE. J was trimmed by 7 bases and V by 1 base; bases with no gene match: 1. The CDR3 runs to 13 residues. The chain's CDR3 is CASSVRTGNEQFF. CDR3 DNA sequence: TGTGCCAGCAGCGTACGGACAGGGAATGAGCAGTTCTTC.

V and J are TRBV2 and TRBJ1-1; TRBD1 matches at 9 bases. Trimming cost V 5 bases and J 5 bases; bases outside gene matches: 12. CDR3 length equals 16 residues. Germline CDR1 and CDR2: SNHLY and FYNNEI. The CDR3 protein is CASSIIAGQGGTEAFF. CDR3 nucleotide sequence: TGTGCCAGCAGTATAATTGCGGGACAGGGTGGAACTGAAGCTTTCTTT.

The rearrangement joins TRBV6-5 to TRBJ2-7; tentatively, D is TRBD2 (6 bases). This CDR3 is built from 14 residues. V was trimmed by 4 bases and J by 4 bases, leaving 14 bases between them. Germline V gives CDR1 MNHEY, CDR2 SVGAGI. The DNA for the CDR3 is TGTGCCAGCAGTTCCCCGACTAGAGGATACGAGCAGTACTTC. The encoded protein is CASSSPTRGYEQYF.

The chain has TRBV29-1 and TRBJ2-5; TRBD1 matches at 7 bases. J was trimmed by 4 bases and V by 6 bases; bases with no gene match: 8. The CDR3 runs to 13 residues. Germline-derived CDR1 and CDR2 are SQVTM and ANQGSEA. This chain's CDR3 is CSVSTGVGETQYF. CDR3 nucleotide sequence: TGCAGCGTCTCAACAGGGGTCGGAGAGACCCAGTACTTC.

The rearrangement joins TRBV5-1 to TRBJ2-2, with D maybe TRBD2 (6 bases). V shed 5 bases and J shed 5 bases, with 16 bases lying between them. The CDR3 runs to 15 residues. Per the germline V gene, CDR1 is SGHRS and CDR2 is YFSETQ. This chain's CDR3 is CASSKGTAGTGELFF. The CDR3 region has the DNA TGCGCCAGCAGTAAGGGGACTGCGGGAACCGGGGAGCTGTTTTTT.

The chain uses TRBV7-2 and TRBJ1-4; no clear D. This CDR3 has 14 amino acids. Germline lookup yields CDR1 SGHTA and CDR2 FQGNSA. V was trimmed by 7 bases and J by 0 bases, leaving 9 bases between them. The CDR3 loop is CASTGLATNEKLFF. CDR3 sequence (DNA): TGTGCCAGCACAGGACTTGCAACTAATGAAAAACTGTTTTTT.

This chain uses TRBV25-1 with TRBJ2-3; no firm D call. Trimming removed 0 bases at V and 2 bases at J, with 15 bases between. The CDR3 has 17 amino acids. Germline lookup yields CDR1 MGHDK and CDR2 SYGVNS. CDR3 nucleotides: TGTGCCAGCAGTGAATATTTCCCGGAACAGTTCACAGATACGCAGTATTTT. It specifies CASSEYFPEQFTDTQYF.

The chain recombines TRBV19 with TRBJ2-5; D is perhaps TRBD1 (6 bases). The CDR3 has 17 amino acids. Germline V CDR1 and CDR2: LNHDA, SQIVND (reference sequence). Deletions cut 1 base from V and 7 bases from J, with 22 bases between. For the CDR3, the DNA is TGTGCCAGTAGTATAGGGAGGCTGGACAGCCCAGCGGTGACCCAGTACTTC. Residues: CASSIGRLDSPAVTQYF.

CDR3 sequence: CASSLAAGDSYEQYF. Here the CDR3 DNA reads TGTGCCAGCAGCTTGGCAGCGGGGGACTCCTACGAGCAGTACTTC. The chain has TRBV7-9 and TRBJ2-7; the match to TRBD2 covers 8 bases. CDR1 and CDR2 (germline): SEHNR, FQNEAQ (reference sequence). The J segment lost 0 bases and the V segment lost 3 bases, leaving 4 bases of the junction unmatched. The CDR3 contains 15 residues.

CDR3 sequence: CASSLSPGGRVYGYTF. The CDR3 DNA reads as TGTGCCAGCAGTTTAAGTCCCGGGGGGCGCGTCTATGGCTACACCTTC. The chain recombines TRBV28 with TRBJ1-2; weak D call: TRBD1 (6 bases). The CDR3 extends over 16 amino acids. Germline CDR1 and CDR2: MDHEN and SYDVKM. V lost 2 bases to trimming and J lost 4 bases, with 17 bases between them.

The CDR3 is CASSAGASGRLEQFF. The CDR3 DNA reads as TGTGCCAGCAGCGCCGGGGCTAGCGGGAGACTTGAGCAGTTCTTC. The chain carries TRBV7-9 and TRBJ2-1; TRBD2 matches 10 bases. The CDR3 is 15 amino acids. Germline loops: CDR1 SEHNR, CDR2 FQNEAQ (reference sequence). J gave up 9 bases and V 5 bases, and 10 bases lay outside the gene matches.

The genes are TRBV5-4 and TRBJ2-3, with D perhaps TRBD1 or TRBD2 (5 bases each). The germline V gene has CDR1 SGHNT and CDR2 YYREEE (reference sequence). The CDR3 is 15 amino acids. V was pared by 3 bases and J by 2 bases, with 13 bases between. CDR3 sequence reads: CASSSGLFNTDTQYF. CDR3 in DNA: TGTGCCAGCAGCTCGGGGCTTTTTAACACAGATACGCAGTATTTT. Together with reference TRBV5-4 and TRBJ2-3, the CDR3 gives the full variable domain: ETGVTQSPTHLIKTRGQQVTLRCSSQSGHNTVSWYQQALGQGPQFIFQYYREEENGRGNFPPRFSGLQFPNYSSELNVNALELDDSALYLCASSSGLFNTDTQYFGPGTRLTVL.